These T cell receptor beta chains were read from a single sample in a study of blood T cell repertoires in COVID-19. The method was immunoSEQ multiplex PCR; TCRdb's version includes in-frame clones alone and lacks a portion of them. The sample lists approximately 500,000 clones; over 75% were seen once. Sequencing input: peripheral blood. The receptors derive from a human donor in a cohort sampled during active COVID-19. CDR3s include the opening cysteine and the closing phenylalanine or tryptophan. A D gene is named only where the DNA matches it firmly. Clone size is stated in some rows and not others, as once, few, many or a class when expanded.

d_gene	abundance	j_gene	v_gene	CDR3aa	CDR3nt
.	few	TRBJ1-5	TRBV2	CASSEGGPSNQPQHF	TGTGCCAGCAGTGAAGGAGGTCCTAGCAATCAGCCCCAGCATTTT
TRBD1	.	TRBJ1-1	TRBV9	CASSRRGDRGSSEAFF	TGTGCCAGCAGCCGGAGGGGGGACAGGGGTTCGTCTGAAGCTTTCTTT
.	.	TRBJ1-4	TRBV5-8	CASSLVTSVEKLFF	TGTGCCAGCAGCTTGGTTACCTCAGTTGAAAAACTGTTTTTT
.	once	TRBJ1-2	TRBV6-2/TRBV6-3	CASSYSQVVGYTF	TGTGCCAGCAGTTACTCACAGGTTGTGGGCTACACCTTC
.	.	TRBJ1-5	TRBV3-1/TRBV3-2	CASRGQVNQPQHF	TGTGCCAGTCGTGGGCAGGTCAATCAGCCCCAGCATTTT
TRBD1	.	TRBJ2-3	TRBV5-6	CASSSGTGTTDTQYF	TGTGCCAGCAGCTCCGGGACAGGTACCACAGATACGCAGTATTTT
TRBD1	.	TRBJ2-3	TRBV5-1	CASSGGTGERDTQYF	TGCGCCAGCAGCGGTGGGACAGGGGAGAGAGATACGCAGTATTTT
.	.	TRBJ2-2	TRBV30	CAWSVNRATGELFF	TGTGCCTGGAGTGTAAACAGGGCCACCGGGGAGCTGTTTTTT
.	few	TRBJ1-4	TRBV27	CASSLNRESREKLFF	TGTGCCAGCAGTTTAAACAGGGAATCACGAGAAAAACTGTTTTTT
.	.	TRBJ2-3	TRBV7-2	CASSLGRGKEYF	TGTGCCAGCAGCTTAGGTCGCGGGAAGGAGTATTTT
TRBD1	.	TRBJ2-5	TRBV19	CASSHQGASQETQYF	TGTGCCAGTAGTCACCAGGGGGCCAGTCAAGAGACCCAGTACTTC
.	once	TRBJ2-3	TRBV30	CAGLVRGTDTQYF	TGTGCCGGATTAGTGAGGGGCACAGATACGCAGTATTTT
.	.	TRBJ2-7	TRBV28	CASSFVSYEQYF	TGTGCCAGCAGTTTTGTATCCTACGAGCAGTACTTC
.	few	TRBJ1-1	TRBV21-1	CASSLRQGAPEAFF	TGTGCCAGCAGCCTACGGCAGGGGGCCCCTGAAGCTTTCTTT
.	once	TRBJ1-2	TRBV3-1/TRBV3-2	CASSQGESGRVGGYTF	TGTGCCAGCAGCCAAGGAGAGTCTGGCAGGGTGGGAGGCTACACCTTC
.	.	TRBJ2-7	TRBV19	CASSQGRRSEQYF	TGTGCCAGTAGTCAGGGAAGGAGATCCGAGCAGTACTTC
TRBD1	.	TRBJ1-2	TRBV19	CASSPRTGPPNYGYTF	TGTGCCAGTAGTCCGCGGACAGGGCCGCCTAACTATGGCTACACCTTC
.	.	TRBJ2-7	TRBV19	CATRGSGSYEQYF	TGTGCCACCCGGGGGAGCGGATCCTACGAGCAGTACTTC
.	.	TRBJ1-5	TRBV7-2	CASSFAPYSNQPQHF	TGTGCCAGCAGCTTTGCGCCGTATAGCAATCAGCCCCAGCATTTT
TRBD2	.	TRBJ2-1	TRBV11-2	CASSLGSGRNEQFF	TGTGCCAGCAGCTTAGGTAGCGGGAGGAATGAGCAGTTCTTC
.	.	TRBJ1-3	TRBV9	CASSVLGTLSGNTIYF	TGTGCCAGCAGCGTGCTTGGGACACTCTCTGGAAACACCATATATTTT
.	.	TRBJ1-3	TRBV5-1	CASSLDAGGNTIYF	TGCGCCAGCAGCTTGGATGCAGGGGGAAACACCATATATTTT
TRBD1	.	TRBJ2-7	TRBV7-9	CASSSSGTGSYEQYF	TGTGCCAGCAGCTCCTCCGGGACAGGCTCCTACGAGCAGTACTTC
.	.	TRBJ1-2	TRBV20-1	CSASGTGWGYGYTF	TGCAGTGCTAGTGGTACAGGATGGGGCTATGGCTACACCTTC